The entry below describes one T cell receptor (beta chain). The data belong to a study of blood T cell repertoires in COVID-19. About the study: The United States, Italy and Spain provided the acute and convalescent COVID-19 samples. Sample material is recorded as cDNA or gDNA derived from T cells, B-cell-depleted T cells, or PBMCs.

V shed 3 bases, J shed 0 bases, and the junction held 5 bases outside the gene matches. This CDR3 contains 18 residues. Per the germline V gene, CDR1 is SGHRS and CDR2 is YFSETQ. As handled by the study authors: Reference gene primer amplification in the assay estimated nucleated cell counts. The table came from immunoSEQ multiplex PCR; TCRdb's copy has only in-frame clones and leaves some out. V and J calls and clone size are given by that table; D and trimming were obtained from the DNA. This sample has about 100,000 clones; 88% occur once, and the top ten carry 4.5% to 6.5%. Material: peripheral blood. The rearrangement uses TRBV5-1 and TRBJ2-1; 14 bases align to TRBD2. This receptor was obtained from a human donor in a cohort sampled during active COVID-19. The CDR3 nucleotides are TGCGCCAGCAGCTCGGGACTAGCGGGAGAAGGCTCCTACAATGAGCAGTTCTTC. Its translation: CASSSGLAGEGSYNEQFF.